A single sample is the source of the 16 T cell receptor beta chains below, sequenced in a study of neoadjuvant anti-PD-1 for oral cavity cancer. Assay used: immunoSEQ multiplex PCR; TCRdb lists only in-frame clones, some missing. Among tens of thousands of clones listed, 35% to 45% were seen once. Time point denoted: after neoadjuvant nivolumab, at surgical resection. Sequences were derived from tumor tissue, sampled after nivolumab (anti-PD-1) treatment. The receptors here all came from a person between 35 and 79 years old with oral cavity squamous cell carcinoma.

This clone was recorded only once. The rearrangement uses TRBV5-8 and TRBJ1-2, with D maybe TRBD1 (5 bases). Germline CDR1 is SGHTS and CDR2 is YDEGEE. The CDR3 contains 16 residues. Trimming removed 0 bases at V and 0 bases at J, with 12 bases between. CDR3 residues: CASSLGRGRANYGYTF. CDR3 in DNA: TGTGCCAGCAGCTTGGGTAGGGGCAGAGCTAACTATGGCTACACCTTC. The full variable domain, in which reference TRBV5-8 and TRBJ1-2 provide the parts outside the CDR3, is EAGVTQSPTHLIKTRGQQATLRCSPISGHTSVYWYQQALGLGLQFLLWYDEGEERNRGNFPPRFSGRQFPNYSSELNVNALELEDSALYLCASSLGRGRANYGYTFGSGTRLTVV.

This clone was seen a handful of times. The chain carries TRBV7-2 and TRBJ2-3; unclear D gene. Trimming removed 1 base from V and 2 bases from J, with 7 bases in between. The CDR3 spans 14 residues. Germline V gene sequence: CDR1 SGHTA, CDR2 FQGNSA. The CDR3 DNA is TGTGCCAGCAGCTTAGGGCCGGTCACAGATACGCAGTATTTT. Translation: CASSLGPVTDTQYF.

This clone turned up a few times. The chain has TRBV5-5 and TRBJ2-7; 7 nucleotides line up with TRBD2. V trimming: 4 bases; J trimming: 0 bases; junction bases outside the gene matches: 13. CDR1 SGHKS and CDR2 YYEKEE come from the germline V gene (reference sequence). This CDR3 spans 17 amino acids. This CDR3 is CASSRKGERGSSYEQYF. The CDR3 coding sequence is TGTGCCAGCAGCCGAAAGGGCGAGCGGGGAAGCTCCTACGAGCAGTACTTC.

The chain has TRBV2 and TRBJ2-7, with 8 bases aligning to TRBD1. Germline values: CDR1 SNHLY, CDR2 FYNNEI. V was pared by 0 bases and J by 3 bases, with 7 bases of the junction left unmatched. The CDR3 consists of 16 residues. CDR3 loop: CASSEALNRGNYEQYF. As DNA, the CDR3 is TGTGCCAGCAGTGAAGCGCTTAACAGGGGGAACTACGAGCAGTACTTC. The full variable domain, completed using reference TRBV2 and TRBJ2-7, is EPEVTQTPSHQVTQMGQEVILRCVPISNHLYFYWYRQILGQKVEFLVSFYNNEISEKSEIFDDQFSVERPDGSNFTLKIRSTKLEDSAMYFCASSEALNRGNYEQYFGPGTRLTVT.

In its sample, this clone was seen a few times. This chain joins TRBV6-6 and TRBJ1-4; TRBD1 might be the D (5 bases). Germline CDR1 MNHNY, CDR2 SVGAGI (reference sequence). The CDR3 contains 11 residues. V was trimmed by 11 bases and J by 7 bases, leaving 11 bases between them. CDR3 bases: TGTGCCGTCTACGGGGGTGAAAAACTGTTTTTT. Protein: CAVYGGEKLFF.

This clone was detected many times. The chain recombines TRBV7-2 with TRBJ1-2; no clear D gene. CDR1 is SGHTA, CDR2 FQGNSA, per germline. This CDR3 spans 13 amino acids. V was trimmed by 0 bases and J by 7 bases, leaving 9 bases between them. CDR3 bases: TGTGCCAGCAGCTTAGCATTGTTTGGTGGCTACACCTTC. Amino acid sequence: CASSLALFGGYTF.

A few counts support this clone. The gene calls are TRBV7-8 and TRBJ2-7; possible D gene TRBD1, 5 bases. In germline, CDR1 is SGHVS, CDR2 FQNEAQ. Deletions cut 5 bases from V and 7 bases from J, with 18 bases between. The CDR3 loop spans 14 amino acids. This chain's CDR3 is CASSPLLGQVEQYF. The CDR3 nucleotides are TGTGCCAGCAGCCCTTTACTTGGACAAGTGGAGCAGTACTTC.

The sample holds many counts of this clone. This rearrangement joins TRBV30 to TRBJ2-3; TRBD1 matches 7 bases. Per germline, CDR1 GTSNPN and CDR2 SVGIG (reference sequence). The V and J ends lost 7 bases and 4 bases, in that order; junction bases with no gene match: 8. The CDR3 has 13 amino acids. In DNA, the CDR3 is TGTGCCTATAACAGGGGCGGCCCAGATACGCAGTATTTT. Translated, it gives CAYNRGGPDTQYF.

The rearrangement uses TRBV6-5 and TRBJ2-7; 9 bases align to TRBD2. The CDR3 loop spans 15 amino acids. Trimming removed 2 bases from V and 3 bases from J; junction bases left unmatched: 5. The germline V gene encodes CDR1 MNHEY and CDR2 SVGAGI. CDR3 residues: CASSYRASGNYEQYF. The CDR3 DNA sequence: TGTGCCAGCAGTTACAGGGCTAGCGGGAACTACGAGCAGTACTTC.

The CDR3 DNA reads as TGCAGCGTTCCCCGAGGCGAAAAACTGTTTTTT. It encodes CSVPRGEKLFF. This chain joins TRBV29-1 and TRBJ1-4; unclear D gene. Germline V gene data show CDR1 as SQVTM and CDR2 as ANQGSEA. CDR3 length: 11 amino acids. With 5 bases removed from V and 8 bases from J, the gap between germline ends came to 9 bases.

The rearrangement links TRBV10-3 to TRBJ1-2; TRBD1 matches 8 bases. Trimming at V came to 2 bases and at J to 4 bases, leaving 15 bases not matched to a gene. Looked up from germline, CDR1 is ENHRY and CDR2 is SYGVKD. CDR3 length: 18 amino acids. CDR3 loop: CAISETHTDRASLYGYTF. The CDR3 DNA follows: TGTGCCATCAGTGAGACGCACACGGACAGGGCCTCCCTCTATGGCTACACCTTC.

The rearrangement links TRBV5-1 to TRBJ1-2, with a tentative D call TRBD1 (5 bases). The CDR3 totals 14 residues. The V end lost 5 bases, the J end lost 3 bases, and 14 bases lay between the germline ends. The germline V gene has CDR1 SGHRS and CDR2 YFSETQ. DNA for the CDR3: TGCGCCAGCAGGTTTCAGGGTCGCGACTATGGCTACACCTTC. Amino acid sequence: CASRFQGRDYGYTF. Supplemented by reference TRBV5-1 and TRBJ1-2, the full variable domain reads KAGVTQTPRYLIKTRGQQVTLSCSPISGHRSVSWYQQTPGQGLQFLFEYFSETQRNKGNFPGRFSGRQFSNSRSEMNVSTLELGDSALYLCASRFQGRDYGYTFGSGTRLTVV.

This clone was detected a few times. CDR3: CASSLALPGSYNEQFF. In DNA, the CDR3 is TGCGCCAGCAGCTTGGCACTCCCGGGGTCCTACAATGAGCAGTTCTTC. The chain joins TRBV5-1 to TRBJ2-1, with D possibly matching TRBD2 (5 bases). Trimming took 0 bases from V and 1 from J, leaving 11 bases between them. Looked up from germline, CDR1 is SGHRS and CDR2 is YFSETQ. The CDR3 extends over 16 amino acids.

This clone was seen a handful of times. The chain combines TRBV28 with TRBJ1-2; D unresolved. Trimming pared 5 bases from V and 4 bases from J, leaving 8 bases between. In germline, CDR1 is MDHEN, CDR2 SYDVKM. The CDR3 totals 12 residues. The chain's CDR3 is CASSVSSYGYTF. Written as DNA, the CDR3 is TGTGCCAGCAGTGTTTCGAGCTATGGCTACACCTTC.

This chain joins TRBV19 and TRBJ1-5; weak D call: TRBD1 (5 bases). Deletions cut 7 bases from V and 4 bases from J, with 17 bases between. The germline CDR1 and CDR2 sequences are LNHDA and SQIVND (reference sequence). The CDR3 consists of 15 residues. Written as DNA, the CDR3 is TGTGCCAGTACCCCAGGTCGGACAAGGAATCAGCCCCAGCATTTT. Translating it yields CASTPGRTRNQPQHF.

This clone occurred many times. This chain joins TRBV5-6 and TRBJ2-2; D remains ambiguous. Germline loops: CDR1 SGHDT, CDR2 YYEEEE. V lost 0 bases, J lost 0 bases, and 3 bases lay in between. The CDR3 is 14 amino acids. The CDR3 DNA reads as TGTGCCAGCAGCTTGGGGCCGAACACCGGGGAGCTGTTTTTT. Protein: CASSLGPNTGELFF.